One sample yielded the 19 T cell receptor beta chains listed below, sequenced in a study of neurological immune-mediated disorders. TCRdb used MiXCR to reprocess the 5' RACE reads, holding one entry per CDR3 protein. The sample contains more than 55,000 distinct CDR3 sequences, nearly 25% of which appear only once. Indicated time point: technical triplicate 2. The sequencing sample was made of PBMCs. The receptor set was obtained from a man between 60 and 70 years old with HTLV-1-associated myelopathy (HAM/TSP).

The chain couples TRBV5-1 to TRBJ2-3, with 9 bases identical to TRBD1. The CDR3 runs to 15 residues. The V and J ends lost 7 bases and 3 bases, in that order; junction bases with no gene match: 9. In germline, CDR1 is SGHRS, CDR2 YFSETQ. As DNA, the CDR3 is TGCGCCAGCTCAGTAGGGGACAGGGTAACAGATACGCAGTATTTT. Amino acid sequence: CASSVGDRVTDTQYF.

In its sample, this clonotype was seen many times. CDR3 sequence (DNA): TGCAGTGCCGCGAGGTTGGACACTGAAGCTTTCTTT. This codes for CSAARLDTEAFF. V gene TRBV20-1 combines with J gene TRBJ1-1; no clear D gene. The germline V gene encodes CDR1 DFQATT and CDR2 SNEGSKA (reference sequence). This CDR3 spans 12 amino acids. V was trimmed by 6 bases and J by 3 bases, leaving 11 bases between them.

A single count supports this clonotype. CDR3 DNA: TGCAGCGGGCTGACAGGGTGTTCAGATACGCAGTATTTT. Translation: CSGLTGCSDTQYF. The V call is TRBV29-1, the J call TRBJ2-3, with 7 bases that match TRBD1. This CDR3 region has 13 residues. Germline loops: CDR1 SQVTM, CDR2 ANQGSEA. Germline trimming cut 7 bases from V and 4 bases from J; bases unmatched to any gene: 8.

Many counts were recorded for this clonotype. The CDR3 spells CASSLTGVGTEAFF. In DNA form, the CDR3 reads TGTGCCAGCAGCCTGACAGGGGTGGGCACTGAAGCTTTCTTT. The chain uses TRBV5-6 and TRBJ1-1; 8 positions agree with TRBD1. Germline V lookup: CDR1 SGHDT, CDR2 YYEEEE. V shed 4 bases, J shed 4 bases, and the junction held 6 bases outside the gene matches. The CDR3 runs 14 residues.

This clonotype appeared a single time. The CDR3 coding sequence is TGTGCCAGCAGCCAAAAAAGGGCCCCTCAAGAGACCCAGTACTTC. It yields the protein CASSQKRAPQETQYF. J is TRBJ2-5 and V is TRBV3-1, with D unclear. Trimming took 2 bases from V and 2 from J, leaving 12 bases between them. The germline V gene has CDR1 LGHDT and CDR2 YNNKEL (reference sequence). CDR3 length equals 15 residues.

On this clonotype: This sequence may be a read error, since a much larger clone differs from it by one base. The rearrangement links TRBV4-2 to TRBJ2-7; 14 bases align to TRBD2. Germline lookup yields CDR1 LGHNA and CDR2 YNFKEQ. The CDR3 runs to 19 residues. CDR3 bases: TGTGCCAGCAGCCTGGGACCTCAGAAGACTAGCGGGAGGGCCTACGAGCATTACTTC. Protein: CASSLGPQKTSGRAYEHYF.

This clonotype appeared many times. The J gene is TRBJ1-4, the V gene TRBV3-1, with 10 nucleotides matching TRBD1. Per the germline V gene, CDR1 is LGHDT and CDR2 is YNNKEL (reference sequence). This CDR3 is 16 amino acids long. Unmatched junction bases numbered 4, after V lost 1 base and J lost 5 bases. The CDR3 nucleotides are TGTGCCAGCAGCCAAGGCGTGGGACAGGGGAATGAAAAACTGTTTTTT. This gives the protein CASSQGVGQGNEKLFF.

The table lists this clonotype with many counts. The J gene is TRBJ1-1, the V gene TRBV7-2, with D hard to call. In germline, CDR1 is SGHTA, CDR2 FQGNSA. Trimming stripped 2 bases from V and 2 bases from J, with 12 bases between. This CDR3 region has 15 residues. DNA of the CDR3: TGTGCCAGCAGCTTACCCGCAAGACACAACACTGAAGCTTTCTTT. Amino acid sequence: CASSLPARHNTEAFF.

The rearrangement joins TRBV28 to TRBJ2-3; D is perhaps TRBD1 (7 bases). The CDR3 consists of 13 residues. V dropped 2 bases and J dropped 7 bases, with 10 bases sitting between them. Per the germline V gene, CDR1 is MDHEN and CDR2 is SYDVKM. The CDR3 sequence is CASSLQGGYTQYF. As DNA, the CDR3 is TGTGCCAGCAGTTTACAGGGGGGTTATACGCAGTATTTT.

V and J are TRBV21-1 and TRBJ2-4; the D segment call TRBD2 is taken from the table without a DNA check. TRBV21-1 is a pseudogene. The CDR3 consists of 19 residues. CDR3 nucleotide sequence: TGTGCCAGCAGCAAAGCGCTGCTTACTAGCGGACTAGCCAAAAACATTCAGTACTTC. This encodes CASSKALLTSGLAKNIQYF.

This clonotype was seen at least ten times. This chain joins TRBV3-1 and TRBJ1-5, with a tentative D call TRBD1 (5 bases). Trimming cost V 0 bases and J 3 bases, with 9 bases left between them. This CDR3 contains 15 residues. The germline V gene encodes CDR1 LGHDT and CDR2 YNNKEL (reference sequence). The CDR3 region is CASSQDPQANQPQHF. In DNA form, the CDR3 reads TGTGCCAGCAGCCAAGATCCACAGGCCAATCAGCCCCAGCATTTT.

The rearrangement uses TRBV4-1 and TRBJ2-1, with D perhaps TRBD1 (5 bases). CDR3 length: 14 amino acids. CDR1 MGHRA and CDR2 YSYEKL come from the germline V gene. V dropped 2 bases and J dropped 15 bases, with 20 bases sitting between them. As DNA, the CDR3 is TGCGCCAGCAGCCAAACCAGGGTGTTGAATGGGCTGTTCTTC. It translates to CASSQTRVLNGLFF.

A note on this clonotype: One end of the junction fails to match germline, which may point to a read error. The chain employs TRBV24-1 and TRBJ2-1; 14 bases are a match to TRBD2. The CDR3 length is 16 residues. Germline V gene sequence: CDR1 KGHDR, CDR2 SFDVKD. CDR3 DNA sequence: TGCGCCACCATTATTGATGGGACTAGCGGGAGCGGCGAGCAGTTCTTC. It specifies CATIIDGTSGSGEQFF.

This clonotype was seen many times. The genes are TRBV12-3 or TRBV12-4 and TRBJ2-2, with TRBD2 identical over 12 bases. The CDR3 has 16 amino acids. J lost 7 bases, V lost 3 bases, and 6 bases had no gene match. CDR3 sequence reads: CASSFRLAGDSGELFF. DNA for the CDR3: TGTGCCAGCAGTTTTAGACTAGCGGGAGATAGCGGGGAGCTGTTTTTT.

This clonotype was counted many times. The chain carries TRBV5-1 and TRBJ2-7; D not resolved. V was pared by 7 bases and J by 0 bases, with 17 bases between. The CDR3 contains 15 residues. Germline V gene data show CDR1 as SGHRS and CDR2 as YFSETQ. Written as DNA, the CDR3 is TGCGCCAGCCCGCGGACCGGGCTTCACTCCTACGAGCAGTACTTC. Residues: CASPRTGLHSYEQYF.

This rearrangement joins TRBV5-1 to TRBJ2-5; D is possibly TRBD2 (5 bases). Trimming left V 0 bases short and J 1 base short, with 10 bases between. Germline V gene lookup returns CDR1 SGHRS and CDR2 YFSETQ. The length of the CDR3 is 15 residues. The CDR3 loop reads CASSLATGIQETQYF. The CDR3, as DNA: TGCGCCAGCAGCTTGGCCACGGGAATCCAAGAGACCCAGTACTTC.

This clonotype was seen repeatedly, ten times or more. The chain is built from TRBV5-1 and TRBJ2-2; D uncertain. With 0 bases removed from V and 2 bases from J, the gap between germline ends came to 11 bases. Germline CDR1 and CDR2: SGHRS and YFSETQ. The CDR3 sequence is 16 residues long. The DNA of the CDR3 is TGCGCCAGCAGCTTGGGAGCACAGCGAAACACCGGGGAGCTGTTTTTT. Translating it yields CASSLGAQRNTGELFF.

This clonotype was recorded at least ten times. The chain combines TRBV25-1 with TRBJ2-2; 7 positions agree with TRBD1. With V trimmed by 6 bases and J by 5 bases, 6 bases remained unmatched. The CDR3 is made up of 14 amino acids. CDR1 MGHDK and CDR2 SYGVNS come from the germline V gene. CDR3 amino acids: CASRDTGVTGELFF. The CDR3 region has the DNA TGTGCCAGCAGGGATACAGGGGTAACCGGGGAGCTGTTTTTT.

Many counts were recorded for this clonotype. This chain connects TRBV2 to TRBJ1-1; D is uncertain. V lost 8 bases, J lost 1 base, and 14 bases lay in between. The CDR3 has 14 amino acids. Germline V gene data show CDR1 as SNHLY and CDR2 as FYNNEI. CDR3 DNA sequence: TGTGCCAGCTCTCGTGTTACGTCGAACACTGAAGCTTTCTTT. It codes for CASSRVTSNTEAFF.